This T cell receptor beta chain originates from a study of blood T cell repertoires in COVID-19. Study-level background: Acute-phase and convalescent COVID-19 samples originated in the United States, Italy and Spain. PBMCs, B-cell-depleted T cells, or T cells were the source of the cDNA or gDNA that made up the material.

Method: immunoSEQ multiplex PCR; TCRdb's copy keeps in-frame clones and lacks some. There are roughly 64,000 clones in the sample; under 80% occur only once, and around half lies in the top ten. Per germline, CDR1 SGHRS and CDR2 YFSETQ. V lost 5 bases to trimming and J lost 2 bases; unmatched junction nucleotides: 7. The CDR3 has 16 residues. Exposed enrollees had met someone with a PCR-confirmed or clinician-diagnosed COVID-19 case at some point within the 2 weeks before study entry. What was sequenced was PBMCs or T cells enriched from blood (not recorded which). The TCR was taken from an older woman who had been exposed to COVID-19. The V and J genes are TRBV5-1 and TRBJ2-1, with 10 bases identical to TRBD2. This chain's CDR3 is CASRLHTSGTYNEQFF. CDR3 sequence (DNA): TGCGCCAGCAGACTACATACTAGCGGGACCTACAATGAGCAGTTCTTC.